Listed here are 27 T cell receptor beta chains from one sample, sequenced in a study of blood T cell repertoires in COVID-19. Assay: immunoSEQ multiplex PCR; the TCRdb copy retains only in-frame clones and omits some. The sample includes about 200,000 clones, more than 75% of them seen just once. Source material: PBMCs or T cells enriched from blood (not recorded which). All receptors derive from a man aged 35 to 55 with acute COVID-19.

CDR3 protein: CASSQPPRGQFF. CDR3 bases: TGTGCCAGCAGTCAACCCCCGCGGGGGCAGTTCTTC. The rearrangement links TRBV3-1 (or the pseudogene TRBV3-2) to TRBJ2-1; weak D call: TRBD2 (6 bases). Germline V gene sequence: CDR1 LGHDT, CDR2 YNNKEL (reference sequence). The CDR3 has 12 amino acids. V was shortened by 6 bases and J by 12 bases, with 15 bases between the two germline ends.

This clone appeared once. The chain uses TRBV27 and TRBJ2-7, with D hard to call. Trimming left V 6 bases short and J 3 bases short, with 12 bases between. Germline V gives CDR1 MNHEY, CDR2 SMNVEV (reference sequence). This CDR3 is built from 13 residues. The CDR3 loop is CASSDSTGYEQYF. The CDR3 nucleotides read TGTGCCAGCAGCGATTCGACTGGCTACGAGCAGTACTTC.

The chain recombines TRBV7-3 with TRBJ1-5, with D maybe TRBD1 (5 bases). Trimming took 4 bases from V and 4 from J, leaving 8 bases between them. Germline V gene lookup returns CDR1 SGHTA and CDR2 FQGTGA. This CDR3 has 13 amino acids. The CDR3 DNA reads TGTGCCAGCAGCTGGGGCAGAAATCAGCCCCAGCATTTT. Translating it yields CASSWGRNQPQHF.

Turning to this clone: The junction differs from germline at one of its ends, possibly a read error. The rearrangement joins TRBV11-2 to TRBJ2-7; 9 positions match TRBD2. The CDR3 sequence is 13 residues long. In germline, CDR1 is SGHAT, CDR2 FQNNGV. CDR3 sequence reads: CASSLGGGRTSDF. The CDR3 DNA follows: TGTGCCAGCAGCTTAGGAGGGGGTAGGACTAGCGACTTC. The full variable domain, with the rest looked up from reference TRBV11-2 and TRBJ2-7, is EAGVAQSPRYKIIEKRQSVAFWCNPISGHATLYWYQQILGQGPKLLIQFQNNGVVDDSQLPKDRFSAERLKGVDSTLKIQPAKLEDSAVYLCASSLGGGRTSDFGPGTRLTVT.

The V call is TRBV27, the J call TRBJ2-7; D is undetermined. With 6 bases removed from V and 3 bases from J, the gap between germline ends came to 6 bases. The CDR3 length is 11 residues. The germline CDR1 and CDR2 sequences are MNHEY and SMNVEV (reference sequence). The DNA for the CDR3 is TGTGCCAGCAGACAGCTCTACGAGCAGTACTTC. Its protein is CASRQLYEQYF.

The chain combines TRBV24-1 with TRBJ2-3; TRBD2 aligns across 8 bases. Germline V CDR1 and CDR2: KGHDR, SFDVKD. The junction had 6 bases not matched to a gene; V was cut back by 1 base and J by 4 bases. There are 16 residues in the CDR3. CDR3 nucleotide sequence: TGTGCCACCAGTGATTTTGGAGCGGGAGTTGCAGATACGCAGTATTTT. It yields the protein CATSDFGAGVADTQYF.

The rearrangement joins TRBV28 to TRBJ1-5; 8 bases fit TRBD1. V shed 1 base, J shed 6 bases, and the junction held 5 bases outside the gene matches. CDR1 and CDR2 (germline): MDHEN, SYDVKM. The CDR3 totals 15 residues. The CDR3: CASSLLQGVGQPQHF. As DNA, the CDR3 is TGTGCCAGCAGTTTATTACAGGGGGTTGGTCAGCCCCAGCATTTT. The variable domain in full, with the rest retrieved from reference TRBV28 and TRBJ1-5, is DVKVTQSSRYLVKRTGEKVFLECVQDMDHENMFWYRQDPGLGLRLIYFSYDVKMKEKGDIPEGYSVSREKKERFSLILESASTNQTSMYLCASSLLQGVGQPQHFGDGTRLSIL.

The chain employs TRBV10-2 and TRBJ2-5, with 8 nucleotides matching TRBD2. CDR3 size: 16 residues. In germline, CDR1 is WSHSY, CDR2 SAAADI. V was clipped by 1 base and J by 5 bases; unmatched bases: 9. CDR3: CASSEFLTSDFETQYF. DNA for the CDR3: TGCGCCAGCAGTGAGTTCTTGACTAGCGATTTTGAGACCCAGTACTTC.

The chain is built from TRBV14 and TRBJ1-1; D is unresolved. The CDR3 has 14 amino acids. Trimming left V 4 bases short and J 6 bases short, with 15 bases between. Germline V gene sequence: CDR1 SGHDN, CDR2 FVKESK. The CDR3 region is CASSLKVTGAEAFF. The CDR3 DNA reads as TGTGCCAGCAGCCTAAAGGTGACTGGCGCTGAAGCTTTCTTT.

The chain uses TRBV9 and TRBJ2-1, with 9 bases fitting TRBD2. J lost 9 bases, V lost 0 bases, and 10 bases had no gene match. CDR1 is SGDLS, CDR2 YYNGEE, per germline. CDR3 length: 16 residues. The CDR3 DNA follows: TGTGCCAGCAGCGTAGAGGCTAGCGGGAATCTCGGTGAGCAGTTCTTC. Translated: CASSVEASGNLGEQFF. The variable domain in full, with the rest retrieved from reference TRBV9 and TRBJ2-1, is DSGVTQTPKHLITATGQRVTLRCSPRSGDLSVYWYQQSLDQGLQFLIQYYNGEERAKGNILERFSAQQFPDLHSELNLSSLELGDSALYFCASSVEASGNLGEQFFGPGTRLTVL.

The chain joins TRBV10-3 to TRBJ2-1; 13 bases are shared with TRBD2. With V trimmed by 5 bases and J by 6 bases, 10 bases remained unmatched. The CDR3 covers 17 residues. Germline V gene sequence: CDR1 ENHRY, CDR2 SYGVKD. CDR3 residues: CAISRTSGSLVSNEQFF. The CDR3 DNA reads TGTGCCATCAGTCGGACTAGCGGGAGCCTAGTTTCCAATGAGCAGTTCTTC.

The chain links TRBV3-1 (or the pseudogene TRBV3-2) to TRBJ1-1, with a possible D match to TRBD1 (5 bases). The CDR3 extends over 13 amino acids. Germline V gives CDR1 LGHDT, CDR2 YNNKEL (reference sequence). V was pared by 1 base and J by 11 bases, with 14 bases between. The DNA for the CDR3 is TGTGCCAGCAGCCAAGGACAGACCCCGCGGGCTTTCTTT. Encoded protein: CASSQGQTPRAFF.

The chain has TRBV28 and TRBJ2-1; D is unresolved. Germline V gene data show CDR1 as MDHEN and CDR2 as SYDVKM. V was trimmed by 9 bases and J by 0 bases, leaving 15 bases between them. This CDR3 is built from 15 residues. The CDR3 DNA sequence: TGTGCCAGTGGGCCGTTGAAATCCTCCTACAATGAGCAGTTCTTC. Protein product: CASGPLKSSYNEQFF.

Remarks on this clone: This sample also contains other DNA sequences that code for the same CDR3. The chain uses TRBV28 and TRBJ1-2; tentative D call: TRBD1 (6 bases). The CDR3 runs to 11 residues. V shed 2 bases and J shed 8 bases, with 6 bases lying between them. From germline, CDR1 is MDHEN and CDR2 SYDVKM. The CDR3 here is CASSLRGGYTF. The CDR3 nucleotides are TGTGCCAGCAGTTTAAGGGGGGGCTACACCTTC.

This sequence joins TRBV9 and TRBJ1-3, with D maybe TRBD1 (5 bases). The germline V and J ends were trimmed by 3 bases and 2 bases, with 9 bases remaining between them. Germline lookup yields CDR1 SGDLS and CDR2 YYNGEE. The CDR3 contains 14 residues. For the CDR3, the DNA is TGTGCCAGCAGCGGATCAGGGCCTGGAAACACCATATATTTT. Amino acids: CASSGSGPGNTIYF.

The rearrangement links TRBV20-1 to TRBJ1-2, with D uncertain. The CDR3 spans 11 residues. The germline V and J ends were trimmed by 3 bases and 2 bases, with 4 bases remaining between them. Germline lookup yields CDR1 DFQATT and CDR2 SNEGSKA (reference sequence). The CDR3 DNA follows: TGCAGTGCTAGGTCGAACTATGGCTACACCTTC. It is translated as CSARSNYGYTF.

This chain uses TRBV29-1 with TRBJ1-1; perhaps TRBD1 as D (6 bases). Germline assignment: CDR1 SQVTM and CDR2 ANQGSEA. The CDR3 runs 13 residues. The V gene lost 7 bases and the J gene lost 0 bases, with 12 bases spanning the gap. The CDR3 here is CSAGGAVNTEAFF. The CDR3 DNA is TGCAGCGCTGGGGGGGCGGTGAACACTGAAGCTTTCTTT.

The chain combines TRBV2 with TRBJ2-5, with 8 bases matching TRBD2. The trim removed 2 bases at V and 5 bases at J, leaving 10 bases unmatched. Germline V gives CDR1 SNHLY, CDR2 FYNNEI. This CDR3 comprises 16 residues. CDR3 amino acids: CASSEQRLREAETQYF. Here the CDR3 DNA reads TGTGCCAGCAGTGAACAGAGGTTGCGGGAGGCGGAGACCCAGTACTTC.

The CDR3 sequence is CASSLFLTGNTIYF. CDR3 sequence (DNA): TGTGCCAGCAGCTTGTTTTTGACAGGAAACACCATATATTTT. The chain employs TRBV5-4 and TRBJ1-3; D is undetermined. The CDR3 is made up of 14 amino acids. Trimming took 1 base from V and 4 from J, leaving 9 bases between them. The germline V gene encodes CDR1 SGHNT and CDR2 YYREEE (reference sequence).

The J gene is TRBJ2-2, the V gene TRBV28; D gene ambiguous. Germline V CDR1 and CDR2: MDHEN, SYDVKM. With 6 bases removed from V and 0 bases from J, the gap between germline ends came to 8 bases. The length of the CDR3 is 14 residues. CDR3 protein: CASSVASNTGELFF. The CDR3 DNA reads as TGTGCCAGCAGCGTAGCTTCGAACACCGGGGAGCTGTTTTTT.

This clone was observed a few times. The V gene is TRBV7-2, the J gene TRBJ2-1, with 11 nucleotides matching TRBD2. Germline V gene lookup returns CDR1 SGHTA and CDR2 FQGNSA. Unmatched junction bases numbered 5, after V lost 4 bases and J lost 0 bases. CDR3 length: 17 residues. The CDR3 region has the DNA TGTGCCAGCAGCTGGAGTAGCGGGAGGGTCTCCTACAATGAGCAGTTCTTC. Translation: CASSWSSGRVSYNEQFF.

This clone was found once. The rearrangement uses TRBV7-2 and TRBJ2-7; 8 bases map to TRBD1. CDR3 length: 16 residues. The V gene end was trimmed by 0 bases and the J gene end by 2 bases; junction bases not matched to a gene: 6. Germline lookup yields CDR1 SGHTA and CDR2 FQGNSA. The CDR3 region is CASSLALQGAPYEQYF. CDR3 DNA sequence: TGTGCCAGCAGCTTAGCGCTCCAGGGGGCCCCCTACGAGCAGTACTTC.

V and J are TRBV29-1 and TRBJ2-5; 7 nucleotides match TRBD2. Germline trimming cut 5 bases from V and 9 bases from J; bases unmatched to any gene: 12. The CDR3 is made up of 13 amino acids. Germline CDR1 reads SQVTM; CDR2 reads ANQGSEA. CDR3 bases: TGCAGCGTTTGGGATGGGGCGGGAGTTGCCCAGTACTTC. This translates into CSVWDGAGVAQYF.

The V gene is TRBV5-1, the J gene TRBJ1-1; D unclear. V was pared by 3 bases and J by 0 bases, with 15 bases between. CDR1 is SGHRS, CDR2 YFSETQ, per germline. The CDR3 is made up of 16 amino acids. CDR3 nucleotide sequence: TGCGCCAGCAGCTCCTTCGATACGGGTCTGAACACTGAAGCTTTCTTT. It specifies CASSSFDTGLNTEAFF. Based on the CDR3 plus reference TRBV5-1 and TRBJ1-1, the full variable domain is KAGVTQTPRYLIKTRGQQVTLSCSPISGHRSVSWYQQTPGQGLQFLFEYFSETQRNKGNFPGRFSGRQFSNSRSEMNVSTLELGDSALYLCASSSFDTGLNTEAFFGQGTRLTVV.

The V call is TRBV29-1, the J call TRBJ2-7; D is unresolved. The germline V and J ends were trimmed by 4 bases and 5 bases, with 12 bases remaining between them. Per the germline V gene, CDR1 is SQVTM and CDR2 is ANQGSEA. The CDR3 spans 12 residues. The CDR3 spells CSVVGPVDEQYF. The CDR3, as DNA: TGCAGCGTTGTGGGCCCCGTGGACGAGCAGTACTTC.

The rearrangement uses TRBV12-2 and TRBJ1-2. TRBV12-2 represents a pseudogene. This CDR3 spans 15 amino acids. The CDR3 coding sequence is TGTGCAAGTCGCCCTGGCCCGGGGGACAACTATGGCTACACCTTC. Residues: CASRPGPGDNYGYTF.

The count of this clone is one. The V call is TRBV5-1, the J call TRBJ2-1; 9 bases map to TRBD2. V trimming: 4 bases; J trimming: 2 bases; junction bases outside the gene matches: 4. CDR3 length: 15 amino acids. Germline lookup yields CDR1 SGHRS and CDR2 YFSETQ. The CDR3 region is CASSQREATYNEQFF. The CDR3 DNA reads as TGCGCCAGCAGCCAGCGGGAGGCCACCTACAATGAGCAGTTCTTC.